The 2 T cell receptor beta chains in this list originate from one sample, sequenced in a study of Ad26.COV2.S vaccination and SARS-CoV-2 variants. The treatment is: 19 received Ad26.COV2.S at low or high dose, single or two shots; five or six received placebo; per-sample allocation not given. Specimen acquisition occurred on day 63 following the initial vaccine or placebo injection. Generated by immunoSEQ multiplex PCR, the TCRdb table keeps only in-frame clones and is missing some. The profile shows roughly 320,000 clones, roughly 87% of them singletons. The source was peripheral blood, collected in a trial of Ad26.COV2.S vaccine versus placebo. The receptor set was obtained from a person aged 18-60 years who received the Ad26.COV2.S COVID-19 vaccine or a placebo.

J is TRBJ1-2 and V is TRBV5-1; a weak D match, TRBD1 (6 bases). CDR3 length: 14 amino acids. V was shortened by 8 bases and J by 4 bases, with 18 bases between the two germline ends. Germline V gene lookup returns CDR1 SGHRS and CDR2 YFSETQ. The CDR3 DNA sequence: TGCGCCAGTCGACAGGTAGGCCGAGTCTATGGCTACACCTTC. Amino acids: CASRQVGRVYGYTF. The entire variable domain, with the rest obtained from reference TRBV5-1 and TRBJ1-2, is as follows: KAGVTQTPRYLIKTRGQQVTLSCSPISGHRSVSWYQQTPGQGLQFLFEYFSETQRNKGNFPGRFSGRQFSNSRSEMNVSTLELGDSALYLCASRQVGRVYGYTFGSGTRLTVV.

The gene calls are TRBV5-5 and TRBJ1-2; TRBD1 aligns across 9 bases. Per the germline V gene, CDR1 is SGHKS and CDR2 is YYEKEE (reference sequence). V shed 0 bases, J shed 2 bases, and the junction held 8 bases outside the gene matches. The CDR3 runs 17 residues. The CDR3 reads CASSLAPDRGRNYGYTF. The CDR3 region has the DNA TGTGCCAGCAGCTTGGCCCCGGACAGGGGACGGAACTATGGCTACACCTTC.